Following are 15 T cell receptor beta chains from one sample sequenced in a study of T cell responses to AZD1222 COVID-19 vaccine. Sequencing was performed with immunoSEQ multiplex PCR; in TCRdb, only in-frame clones are kept and a portion is missing. Of some 140,000 clones listed, roughly 90% are singletons. The sequencing here drew on peripheral blood, taken on day 0 of AZD1222 vaccination. These receptors originate from an adult in good health.

The CDR3 loop reads CASSDSRDRGPNQPQHF. The CDR3, as DNA: TGTGCCAGCAGCGACTCCCGGGACAGGGGGCCCAATCAGCCCCAGCATTTT. J is TRBJ1-5 and V is TRBV27; 12 nucleotides agree with TRBD1. Germline loops: CDR1 MNHEY, CDR2 SMNVEV (reference sequence). The J segment lost 3 bases and the V segment lost 6 bases, leaving 9 bases of the junction unmatched. CDR3 length equals 17 residues.

The CDR3: CASSPGTSVTDTQYF. CDR3 nucleotide sequence: TGTGCCAGCAGCCCCGGGACTAGTGTCACAGATACGCAGTATTTT. J is TRBJ2-3 and V is TRBV11-3; TRBD2 matches 8 bases. The germline V gene has CDR1 SGHNT and CDR2 YENEEA. V was pared by 5 bases and J by 2 bases, with 6 bases of the junction left unmatched. The length of the CDR3 is 15 residues.

The V gene is TRBV9, the J gene TRBJ1-4; D possibly corresponds to TRBD1 (5 bases). The length of the CDR3 is 15 residues. V lost 4 bases and J 3 bases, leaving 13 bases between the germline ends. Germline lookup yields CDR1 SGDLS and CDR2 YYNGEE. Written as DNA, the CDR3 is TGTGCCAGCAGCCTCTCGGGAGGGGCTAATGAAAAACTGTTTTTT. Amino acids: CASSLSGGANEKLFF.

The chain links TRBV4-3 to TRBJ2-3; no firm D call. CDR1 is LGHNA and CDR2 is YSLEER in the germline V gene. Trimming stripped 4 bases from V and 1 base from J, with 6 bases between. This CDR3 has 13 amino acids. CDR3 sequence (DNA): TGCGCCAGCAGCCGATATGGCACAGATACGCAGTATTTT. This gives the protein CASSRYGTDTQYF.

The rearrangement joins TRBV28 to TRBJ2-4; TRBD1 matches at 9 bases. The V segment lost 4 bases and the J segment 4 bases; nucleotides outside the gene matches: 11. Per the germline V gene, CDR1 is MDHEN and CDR2 is SYDVKM. This CDR3 is built from 17 residues. CDR3 sequence reads: CASSSNRDRVSKNIQYF. The CDR3 nucleotides read TGTGCCAGCAGTTCGAACCGGGACAGGGTGTCAAAAAACATTCAGTACTTC.

The chain carries TRBV4-1 and TRBJ2-1; D not certain. From germline, CDR1 is MGHRA and CDR2 YSYEKL. Trimming cost V 1 base and J 10 bases, with 11 bases left between them. The CDR3 consists of 13 residues. CDR3 coding DNA: TGCGCCAGCAGCCAAGTGGGGATTTCCGAGCAGTTCTTC. Translated, it gives CASSQVGISEQFF.

The V call is TRBV27, the J call TRBJ2-7; D may be TRBD2 (6 bases). This CDR3 is built from 15 residues. CDR1 and CDR2 (germline): MNHEY, SMNVEV (reference sequence). Trimming shortened V by 4 bases and J by 2 bases, and 15 bases separated the two germline ends. Here the CDR3 DNA reads TGTGCCAGCAGTTCATTAGCGGCATTCCCCTACGAGCAGTACTTC. Translating gives CASSSLAAFPYEQYF.

The rearrangement uses TRBV6-2 or TRBV6-3 and TRBJ1-5; 12 positions match TRBD1. Per germline, CDR1 MNHEY and CDR2 SVGEGT. The length of the CDR3 is 19 residues. Losses at the gene ends were 5 bases for V and 0 bases for J; bases not matched to a gene: 11. CDR3 residues: CASSPRDRGLGYSNQPQHF. CDR3 nucleotide sequence: TGTGCCAGCAGTCCCCGGGACAGGGGGCTTGGATATAGCAATCAGCCCCAGCATTTT.

The V call is TRBV18, the J call TRBJ2-7, with 8 bases lining up with TRBD1. The V gene's germline CDR1 is KGHSH and CDR2 LQKENI. The J segment lost 5 bases and the V segment lost 2 bases, leaving 11 bases of the junction unmatched. This CDR3 spans 16 amino acids. In DNA, the CDR3 is TGTGCCAGCTCACCAAGTATCGGGACAGGACTGGACGAGCAGTACTTC. Residues: CASSPSIGTGLDEQYF.

The CDR3 sequence is CASSLLALKVRATDTQYF. The CDR3 bases are TGTGCCAGCAGTTTACTAGCATTAAAGGTTCGAGCCACAGATACGCAGTATTTT. This chain links TRBV28 with TRBJ2-3, with a weak D call TRBD2 (5 bases). The CDR3 consists of 18 residues. The V end lost 2 bases, the J end lost 2 bases, and 20 bases lay between the germline ends. CDR1 MDHEN and CDR2 SYDVKM come from the germline V gene.

This chain uses TRBV10-3 with TRBJ1-1; unclear D gene. The V end was cut by 8 bases, the J end by 0 bases, with 13 bases between. Germline V gene lookup returns CDR1 ENHRY and CDR2 SYGVKD. This CDR3 has 14 residues. CDR3 nucleotides: TGTGCCATCCGGGAGGACTTCATGAACACTGAAGCTTTCTTT. Encoded protein: CAIREDFMNTEAFF.

V usage is TRBV18 and J usage is TRBJ1-4; 9 nucleotides line up with TRBD1. Germline assignment: CDR1 KGHSH and CDR2 LQKENI. The ends lost 4 bases at V and 10 bases at J; junction bases unmatched: 10. This CDR3 contains 15 residues. The CDR3 reads CASSQMGQGLGKLFF. The CDR3 DNA reads as TGTGCCAGCTCACAAATGGGACAGGGTTTGGGAAAACTGTTTTTT.

This clone came up once. CDR3 in amino acids: CASSTWGGAFEQFF. For the CDR3, the DNA is TGTGCCAGCAGCACCTGGGGGGGGGCCTTTGAGCAGTTCTTC. The V gene is TRBV27, the J gene TRBJ2-1, with a tentative D call TRBD2 (7 bases). CDR3 size: 14 residues. The germline V and J ends were trimmed by 6 bases and 9 bases, with 18 bases remaining between them. CDR1 and CDR2 from the germline V gene are MNHEY and SMNVEV (reference sequence).

The chain uses TRBV7-2 and TRBJ2-7; TRBD2 matches 11 bases. This CDR3 is built from 16 residues. J lost 3 bases, V lost 1 base, and 5 bases had no gene match. Germline loops: CDR1 SGHTA, CDR2 FQGNSA. This chain's CDR3 is CASSLVHLAGGYEQYF. In DNA, the CDR3 is TGTGCCAGCAGCTTAGTTCATCTAGCGGGAGGCTACGAGCAGTACTTC.

The J gene is TRBJ1-1, the V gene TRBV6-5, with TRBD1 as a possible D gene (5 bases). The CDR3 loop spans 14 amino acids. From germline, CDR1 is MNHEY and CDR2 SVGAGI. V was clipped by 6 bases and J by 2 bases, with 13 bases between them. DNA for the CDR3: TGTGCCAGCAGCTCAGGGTTGGGAAACACTGAAGCTTTCTTT. This gives the protein CASSSGLGNTEAFF.